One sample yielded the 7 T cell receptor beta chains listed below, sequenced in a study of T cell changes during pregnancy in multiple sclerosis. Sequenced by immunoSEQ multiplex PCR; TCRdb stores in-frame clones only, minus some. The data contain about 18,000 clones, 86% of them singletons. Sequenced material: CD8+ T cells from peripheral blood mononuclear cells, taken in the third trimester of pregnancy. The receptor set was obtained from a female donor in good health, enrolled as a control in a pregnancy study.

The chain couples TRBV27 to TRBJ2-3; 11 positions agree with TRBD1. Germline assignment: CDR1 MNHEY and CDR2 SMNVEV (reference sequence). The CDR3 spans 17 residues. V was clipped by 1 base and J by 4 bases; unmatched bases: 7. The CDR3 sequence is CASSLLGEDRGPDTQYF. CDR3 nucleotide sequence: TGTGCCAGCAGTTTATTGGGAGAGGACAGGGGGCCAGATACGCAGTATTTT.

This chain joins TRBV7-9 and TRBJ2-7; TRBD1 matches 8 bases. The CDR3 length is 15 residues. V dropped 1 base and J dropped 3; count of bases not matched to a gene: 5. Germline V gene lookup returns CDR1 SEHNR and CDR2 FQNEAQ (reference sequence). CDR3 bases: TGTGCCAGCAGCTTAGTGGGGACAGGTCACTACGAGCAGTACTTC. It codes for CASSLVGTGHYEQYF.

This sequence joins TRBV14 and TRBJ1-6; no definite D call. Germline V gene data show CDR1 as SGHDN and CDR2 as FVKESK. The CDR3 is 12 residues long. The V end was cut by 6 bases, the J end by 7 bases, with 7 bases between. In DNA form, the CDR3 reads TGTGCCAGCAGTTTTCTCAATTCACCCCTCCACTTT. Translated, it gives CASSFLNSPLHF. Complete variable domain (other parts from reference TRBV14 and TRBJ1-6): EAGVTQFPSHSVIEKGQTVTLRCDPISGHDNLYWYRRVMGKEIKFLLHFVKESKQDESGMPNNRFLAERTGGTYSTLKVQPAELEDSGVYFCASSFLNSPLHFGNGTRLTVT.

CDR3 bases: TGTGCCAGCAGTTCTGGGACAGGTGGCGGTCAGCCCCAGCATTTT. This sequence encodes CASSSGTGGGQPQHF. This sequence joins TRBV6-1 and TRBJ1-5; 8 bases are a match to TRBD1. The CDR3 loop spans 15 amino acids. Germline-derived CDR1 and CDR2 are MNHNS and SASEGT. Unmatched junction bases numbered 9, after V lost 5 bases and J lost 6 bases.

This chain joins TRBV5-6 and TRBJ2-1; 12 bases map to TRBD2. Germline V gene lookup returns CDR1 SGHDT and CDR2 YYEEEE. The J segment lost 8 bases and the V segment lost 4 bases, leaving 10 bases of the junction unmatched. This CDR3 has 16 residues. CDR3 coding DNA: TGTGCCAGCAGCCCACTCCTAGCGGGGGGGTGGGATGAGCAGTTCTTC. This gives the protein CASSPLLAGGWDEQFF.

The CDR3 spells CASSWEGIGATSNEQFF. For the CDR3, the DNA is TGTGCCAGCAGCTGGGAAGGGATAGGGGCCACATCGAATGAGCAGTTCTTC. The chain carries TRBV5-4 and TRBJ2-1, with a weak D call TRBD1 (5 bases). The CDR3 is 17 amino acids. With 3 bases removed from V and 7 bases from J, the gap between germline ends came to 23 bases. Germline CDR1 SGHNT, CDR2 YYREEE (reference sequence).

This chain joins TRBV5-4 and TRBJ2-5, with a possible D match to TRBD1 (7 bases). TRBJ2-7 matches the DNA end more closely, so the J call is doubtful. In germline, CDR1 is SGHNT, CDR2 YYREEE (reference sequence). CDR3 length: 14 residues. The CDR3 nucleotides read TGTGCCAGCAGCCCGGGGGACAGACCCTACGAGCAGTACTTC. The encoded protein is CASSPGDRPYEQYF.